The present TCR beta chain was sequenced within a study of blood T cell repertoires in COVID-19. Study overall: COVID-19 samples collected from the United States, Italy and Spain covered acute and convalescent phases. Sources were T cells, B-cell-depleted T cells, or PBMCs; the material itself was cDNA or gDNA.

As handled by the study authors: Amplification of reference gene primers provided the estimated nucleated cell counts. The repertoire was sequenced with immunoSEQ multiplex PCR; TCRdb's copy has only in-frame clones and lacks some. The DNA gave D and trimming, while V, J and clone size come from that table. The table lists about 63,000 clones, 70% to 85% of them singletons. Trimming removed 3 bases at V and 1 base at J, with 13 bases between. The germline CDR1 and CDR2 sequences are LGHNA and YSLEER. The CDR3 contains 15 residues. Specimen: peripheral blood. This chain uses TRBV4-3 with TRBJ2-7; tentative D call: TRBD2 (6 bases). The clonotype was recovered from a human donor in a cohort sampled during active COVID-19. For the CDR3, the DNA is TGCGCCAGCAGCCAGGGACTGTCCGTGTCCTACGAGCAGTACTTC. Amino acid sequence: CASSQGLSVSYEQYF.